The 8 T cell receptor beta chains given below trace back to one sample, sequenced in a study of cytomegalovirus exposure and HLA in healthy donors. It was with 60 Vbeta and 13 Jbeta primers that the PCR ran. Produced via immunoSEQ multiplex PCR; TCRdb's table is partial and in-frame only. The sample carries around 160,000 clones, around 79% recorded once. The sequenced material came from PBMCs. The receptors come from a woman aged 40 to 49 in good health and CMV-seropositive.

The chain carries TRBV7-8 and TRBJ1-2, with a possible D match to TRBD1 (5 bases). Germline V CDR1 and CDR2: SGHVS, FQNEAQ. V gave up 5 bases and J gave up 4 bases, with 14 bases separating them. CDR3 length: 14 amino acids. The CDR3 reads CASSQSTATYGYTF. The CDR3 nucleotides are TGTGCCAGCAGCCAATCGACAGCCACCTATGGCTACACCTTC.

The rearrangement links TRBV6-5 to TRBJ2-3; 9 bases line up with TRBD1. The CDR3 extends over 13 amino acids. The V gene end was trimmed by 7 bases and the J gene end by 3 bases; junction bases not matched to a gene: 2. Germline CDR1 is MNHEY and CDR2 is SVGAGI. The CDR3 reads CASTGQGTDTQYF. The DNA for the CDR3 is TGTGCCAGCACTGGACAGGGGACAGATACGCAGTATTTT.

The CDR3 sequence is CASSPPGQGSRETQYF. CDR3 sequence (DNA): TGTGCCAGCAGTCCGCCGGGACAGGGTAGTAGAGAGACCCAGTACTTC. The V call is TRBV28, the J call TRBJ2-5; 9 bases fit TRBD1. The germline V gene has CDR1 MDHEN and CDR2 SYDVKM. V trimming: 5 bases; J trimming: 4 bases; junction bases outside the gene matches: 11. The CDR3 runs 16 residues. The full variable domain, with the rest looked up from reference TRBV28 and TRBJ2-5, is DVKVTQSSRYLVKRTGEKVFLECVQDMDHENMFWYRQDPGLGLRLIYFSYDVKMKEKGDIPEGYSVSREKKERFSLILESASTNQTSMYLCASSPPGQGSRETQYFGPGTRLLVL.

Concerning this clone itself: Its ends do not fully match the called genes, so a read error is possible. This sequence joins TRBV10-3 and TRBJ1-2; 7 nucleotides align to TRBD1. Germline loops: CDR1 ENHRY, CDR2 SYGVKD. This CDR3 is built from 15 residues. The CDR3 coding sequence is TGTGTCATCAGTGGAGGGGGCAGGGGGAACTATGGCTACACCTTC. Its protein is CVISGGGRGNYGYTF.

The chain couples TRBV7-2 to TRBJ1-6; D not resolved. Germline assignment: CDR1 SGHTA and CDR2 FQGNSA. Trimming stripped 4 bases from V and 8 bases from J, with 9 bases between. There are 13 residues in the CDR3. The DNA for the CDR3 is TGTGCCAGCAGCTCACGGGGAGATTCACCCCTCCACTTT. Encoded protein: CASSSRGDSPLHF.

The chain joins TRBV6-1 to TRBJ2-3; TRBD2 is a possible D gene (6 bases). This CDR3 comprises 15 residues. The ends were cut back, 8 bases at V and 0 bases at J, with 15 bases in the middle. CDR1 is MNHNS and CDR2 is SASEGT in the germline V gene. The CDR3 nucleotides read TGTGCCAGCGACCGACTAGGAGTAAGCACAGATACGCAGTATTTT. Amino acid sequence: CASDRLGVSTDTQYF.

This chain uses TRBV5-5 with TRBJ2-7, with D unresolved. V lost 0 bases and J 0 bases, leaving 10 bases between the germline ends. This CDR3 has 15 residues. Germline CDR1 reads SGHKS; CDR2 reads YYEKEE (reference sequence). CDR3 region: CASSLAFGSSYEQYF. As DNA, the CDR3 is TGTGCCAGCAGCTTGGCCTTCGGGTCCTCCTACGAGCAGTACTTC.

Notes on this clone: Given the absence of the conserved phenylalanine or tryptophan at the CDR3 end, a read error is likely. V usage is TRBV7-2 and J usage is TRBJ1-1; possible D gene TRBD1, 6 bases. Trimming pared 5 bases from V and 1 base from J, leaving 8 bases between. The CDR3 covers 13 residues. Germline lookup yields CDR1 SGHTA and CDR2 FQGNSA. The CDR3 sequence is CASSAGQNTEAFL. DNA for the CDR3: TGTGCCAGCAGCGCGGGACAGAACACTGAAGCTTTCCTT.